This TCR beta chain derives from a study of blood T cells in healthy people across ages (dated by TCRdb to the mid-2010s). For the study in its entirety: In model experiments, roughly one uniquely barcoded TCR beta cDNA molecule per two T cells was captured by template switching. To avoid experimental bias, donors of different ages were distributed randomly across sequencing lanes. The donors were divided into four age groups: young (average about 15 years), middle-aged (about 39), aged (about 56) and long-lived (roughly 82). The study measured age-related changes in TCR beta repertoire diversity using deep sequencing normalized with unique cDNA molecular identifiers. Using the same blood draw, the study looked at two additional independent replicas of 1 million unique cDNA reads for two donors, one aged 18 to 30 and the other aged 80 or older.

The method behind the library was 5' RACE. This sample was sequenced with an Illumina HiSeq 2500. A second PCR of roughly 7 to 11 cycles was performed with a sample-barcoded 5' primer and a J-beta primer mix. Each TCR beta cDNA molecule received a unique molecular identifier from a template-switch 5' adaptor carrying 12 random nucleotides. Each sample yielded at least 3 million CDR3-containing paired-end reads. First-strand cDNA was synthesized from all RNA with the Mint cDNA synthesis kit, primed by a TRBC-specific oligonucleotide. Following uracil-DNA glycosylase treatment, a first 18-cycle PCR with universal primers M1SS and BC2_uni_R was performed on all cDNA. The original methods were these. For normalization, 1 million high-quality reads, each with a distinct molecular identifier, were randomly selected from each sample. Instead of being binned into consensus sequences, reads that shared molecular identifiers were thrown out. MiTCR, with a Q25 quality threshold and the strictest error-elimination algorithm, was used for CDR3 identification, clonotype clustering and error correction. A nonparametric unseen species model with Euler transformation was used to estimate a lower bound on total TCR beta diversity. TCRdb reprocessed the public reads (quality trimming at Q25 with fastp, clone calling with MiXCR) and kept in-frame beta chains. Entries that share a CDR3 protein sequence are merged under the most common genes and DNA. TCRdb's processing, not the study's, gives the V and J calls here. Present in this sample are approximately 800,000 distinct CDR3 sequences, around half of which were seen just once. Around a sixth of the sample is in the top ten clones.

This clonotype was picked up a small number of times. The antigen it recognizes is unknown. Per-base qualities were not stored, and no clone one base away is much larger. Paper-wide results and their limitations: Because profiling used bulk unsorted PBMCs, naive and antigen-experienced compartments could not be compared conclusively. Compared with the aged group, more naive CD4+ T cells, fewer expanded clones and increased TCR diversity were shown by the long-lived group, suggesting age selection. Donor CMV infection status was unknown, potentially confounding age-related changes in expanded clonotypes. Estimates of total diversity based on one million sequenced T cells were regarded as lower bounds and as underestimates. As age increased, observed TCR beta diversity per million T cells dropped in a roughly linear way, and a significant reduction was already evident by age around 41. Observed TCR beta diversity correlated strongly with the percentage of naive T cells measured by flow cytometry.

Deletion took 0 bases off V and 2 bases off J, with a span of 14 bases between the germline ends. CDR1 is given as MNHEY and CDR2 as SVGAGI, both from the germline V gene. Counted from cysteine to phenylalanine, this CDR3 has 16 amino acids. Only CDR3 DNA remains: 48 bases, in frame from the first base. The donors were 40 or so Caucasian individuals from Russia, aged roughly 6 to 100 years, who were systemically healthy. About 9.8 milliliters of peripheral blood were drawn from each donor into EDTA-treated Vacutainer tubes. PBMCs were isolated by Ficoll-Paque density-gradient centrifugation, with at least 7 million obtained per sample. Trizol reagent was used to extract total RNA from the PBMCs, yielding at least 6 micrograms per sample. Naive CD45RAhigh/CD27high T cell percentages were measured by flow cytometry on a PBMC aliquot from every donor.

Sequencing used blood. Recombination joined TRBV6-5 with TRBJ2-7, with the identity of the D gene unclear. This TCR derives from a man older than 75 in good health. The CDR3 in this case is CASSYSVRPIPYEQYF. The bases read TGTGCCAGCAGTTACTCGGTCAGACCGATTCCCTACGAGCAGTACTTC.